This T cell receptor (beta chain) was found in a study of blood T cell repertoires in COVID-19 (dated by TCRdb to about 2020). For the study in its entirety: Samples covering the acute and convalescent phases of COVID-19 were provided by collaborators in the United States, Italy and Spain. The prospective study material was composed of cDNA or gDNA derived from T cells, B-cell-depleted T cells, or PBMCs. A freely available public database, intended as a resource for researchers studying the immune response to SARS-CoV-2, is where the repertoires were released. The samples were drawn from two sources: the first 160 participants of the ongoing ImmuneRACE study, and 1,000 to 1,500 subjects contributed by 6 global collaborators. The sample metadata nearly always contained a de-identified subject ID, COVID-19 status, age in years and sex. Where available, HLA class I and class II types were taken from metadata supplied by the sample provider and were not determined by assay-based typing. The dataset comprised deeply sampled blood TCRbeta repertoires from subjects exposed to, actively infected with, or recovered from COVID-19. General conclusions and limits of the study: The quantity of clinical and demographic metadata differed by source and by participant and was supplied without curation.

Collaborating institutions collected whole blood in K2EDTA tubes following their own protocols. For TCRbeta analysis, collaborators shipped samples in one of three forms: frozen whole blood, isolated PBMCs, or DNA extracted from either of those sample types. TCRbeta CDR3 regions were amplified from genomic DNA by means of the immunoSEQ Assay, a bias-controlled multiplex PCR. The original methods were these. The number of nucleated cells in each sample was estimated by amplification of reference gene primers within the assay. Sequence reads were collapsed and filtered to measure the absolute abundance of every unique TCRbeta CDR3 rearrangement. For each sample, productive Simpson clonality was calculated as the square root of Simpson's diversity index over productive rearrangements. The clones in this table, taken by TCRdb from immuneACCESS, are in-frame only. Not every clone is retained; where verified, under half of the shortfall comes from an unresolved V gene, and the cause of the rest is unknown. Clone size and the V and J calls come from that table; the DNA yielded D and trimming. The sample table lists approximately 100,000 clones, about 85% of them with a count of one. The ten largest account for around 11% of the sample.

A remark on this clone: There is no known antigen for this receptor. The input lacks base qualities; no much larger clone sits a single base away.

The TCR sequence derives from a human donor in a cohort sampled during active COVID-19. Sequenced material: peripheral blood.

The DNA reads TGCGCCAGCAGCCAAGGTCCGGCTAGCGGGAGGGCCGGTAATGAGCAGTTCTTC. Its translation reads: CASSQGPASGRAGNEQFF. The chain is assembled from TRBV4-1 and TRBJ2-1, with 12 bases matching TRBD2. Inclusive of the bounding cysteine and phenylalanine, the CDR3 is 18 residues long. Solely the CDR3 DNA is kept, with 54 bases framed from the first base. Trimming leaves V shorter by 1 base and J shorter by 7 bases, with the junction holding 11 bases beyond the gene matches. Via the germline V gene, CDR1 is MGHRA and CDR2 YSYEKL.